One sample yielded the 16 T cell receptor beta chains listed below, sequenced in a study of blood T cell repertoires in COVID-19. The data were produced by immunoSEQ multiplex PCR, yet TCRdb's version contains in-frame clones alone and is incomplete. The sample carries more than 60,000 clones, 89% recorded once. The sequenced sample consisted of peripheral blood. The source is a woman aged 45 to 65 with active COVID-19.

The genes are TRBV13 and TRBJ2-7; TRBD1 aligns across 8 bases. V trimming: 2 bases; J trimming: 6 bases; junction bases outside the gene matches: 6. The CDR3 length is 14 residues. Germline CDR1 PRHDT, CDR2 FYEKMQ (reference sequence). CDR3 region: CASSLQGALFEQYF. CDR3 nucleotides: TGTGCCAGCAGCTTACAGGGGGCTCTTTTCGAGCAGTACTTC. The full variable domain, with the rest looked up from reference TRBV13 and TRBJ2-7, is AAGVIQSPRHLIKEKRETATLKCYPIPRHDTVYWYQQGPGQDPQFLISFYEKMQSDKGSIPDRFSAQQFSDYHSELNMSSLELGDSALYFCASSLQGALFEQYFGPGTRLTVT.

V usage is TRBV27 and J usage is TRBJ2-3; 12 bases map to TRBD2. This CDR3 is built from 16 residues. Germline trimming cut 5 bases from V and 0 bases from J; bases unmatched to any gene: 3. Germline V gives CDR1 MNHEY, CDR2 SMNVEV (reference sequence). The CDR3 DNA sequence: TGTGCCAGCAGTCCCGGGACTAGCGGGAGCACAGATACGCAGTATTTT. Translated, it gives CASSPGTSGSTDTQYF.

V usage is TRBV10-3 and J usage is TRBJ2-1; TRBD2 matches 11 bases. The CDR3 covers 16 residues. Germline V gene sequence: CDR1 ENHRY, CDR2 SYGVKD. J gave up 2 bases and V 0 bases, and 0 bases lay outside the gene matches. The CDR3, as DNA: TGTGCCATCAGTGAGTCGACTAGCGGGGCCTACAATGAGCAGTTCTTC. As protein: CAISESTSGAYNEQFF.

V gene TRBV28 combines with J gene TRBJ1-4; D perhaps matches TRBD1 (6 bases). Germline loops: CDR1 MDHEN, CDR2 SYDVKM. Trimming pared 6 bases from V and 7 bases from J, leaving 9 bases between. The CDR3 spans 12 residues. The CDR3 loop reads CASRQGSEKLFF. The CDR3 nucleotides are TGTGCCAGCAGGCAGGGGAGTGAAAAACTGTTTTTT.

The chain is built from TRBV3-1 (or the pseudogene TRBV3-2) and TRBJ2-7; 7 nucleotides line up with TRBD1. CDR3 size: 13 residues. Trimming at V came to 3 bases and at J to 7 bases, leaving 6 bases not matched to a gene. The germline CDR1 and CDR2 sequences are LGHDT and YNNKEL (reference sequence). The CDR3 nucleotides are TGTGCCAGCAGCCAGGCTGGACAGGATGAGCAGTACTTC. Its protein is CASSQAGQDEQYF.

This clone was picked up a small number of times. The chain links TRBV10-3 to TRBJ1-6; D is perhaps TRBD1 (6 bases). The CDR3 length is 15 residues. Germline CDR1 and CDR2: ENHRY and SYGVKD. V gave up 4 bases and J gave up 5 bases, with 12 bases separating them. The CDR3 here is CAISVGAEDNSPLHF. The CDR3 coding sequence is TGTGCCATCAGTGTGGGGGCTGAGGATAATTCACCCCTCCACTTT.

Only a few counts were recorded for this clone. The V gene is TRBV7-8, the J gene TRBJ1-3; 8 positions match TRBD1. The CDR3 is made up of 15 amino acids. Germline V gene sequence: CDR1 SGHVS, CDR2 FQNEAQ. The J segment lost 5 bases and the V segment lost 1 base, leaving 4 bases of the junction unmatched. DNA of the CDR3: TGTGCCAGCAGCTTAGGGGGGGACAGGAGAAACACCATATATTTT. It codes for CASSLGGDRRNTIYF.

In DNA form, the CDR3 reads TGCGCCAGCAGGAAGACAGGCGTCCCTTACGAGCAGTACTTC. The encoded protein is CASRKTGVPYEQYF. The chain links TRBV10-2 to TRBJ2-7; D may be TRBD1 (6 bases). CDR3 length: 14 amino acids. Germline-derived CDR1 and CDR2 are WSHSY and SAAADI. The V end lost 6 bases, the J end lost 4 bases, and 16 bases lay between the germline ends.

The chain is built from TRBV4-2 and TRBJ1-1, with 7 bases fitting TRBD1. The CDR3 runs 13 residues. The J segment lost 12 bases and the V segment lost 3 bases, leaving 10 bases of the junction unmatched. The germline V gene has CDR1 LGHNA and CDR2 YNFKEQ. The CDR3 DNA sequence: TGTGCCAGCAGCCAGGAGACAGGGTTTGGCACTTTCTTT. Residues: CASSQETGFGTFF.

The chain recombines TRBV3-1 (or the pseudogene TRBV3-2) with TRBJ2-7, with TRBD2 identical over 8 bases. Per germline, CDR1 LGHDT and CDR2 YNNKEL (reference sequence). V was pared by 4 bases and J by 1 base, with 3 bases of the junction left unmatched. The length of the CDR3 is 14 residues. As DNA, the CDR3 is TGTGCCAGCAGCCTGGGACTAGTATCCTACGAGCAGTACTTC. It yields the protein CASSLGLVSYEQYF.

V gene TRBV7-2 combines with J gene TRBJ2-5; 9 bases map to TRBD2. Unmatched junction bases numbered 2, after V lost 5 bases and J lost 1 base. The germline CDR1 and CDR2 sequences are SGHTA and FQGNSA. CDR3 size: 14 residues. As DNA, the CDR3 is TGTGCCAGCAGCCCTAGCGGGACCCAAGAGACCCAGTACTTC. Translated, it gives CASSPSGTQETQYF.

The chain recombines TRBV19 with TRBJ2-7; D possibly corresponds to TRBD2 (7 bases). The ends were cut back, 4 bases at V and 4 bases at J, with 14 bases in the middle. Germline V lookup: CDR1 LNHDA, CDR2 SQIVND (reference sequence). This CDR3 has 14 residues. CDR3 nucleotides: TGTGCCAGTAGTAGCCAACAGGGAGGGTACGAGCAGTACTTC. This sequence encodes CASSSQQGGYEQYF.

The chain joins TRBV25-1 to TRBJ2-1; 10 bases fit TRBD2. The germline CDR1 and CDR2 sequences are MGHDK and SYGVNS. The CDR3 totals 16 residues. The V and J ends lost 2 bases and 4 bases, in that order; junction bases with no gene match: 5. Here the CDR3 reads CASSEIGLADYNEQFF. The CDR3 DNA is TGTGCCAGCAGTGAAATCGGACTAGCGGATTACAATGAGCAGTTCTTC.

V usage is TRBV18 and J usage is TRBJ2-1; tentative D call: TRBD1 (5 bases). The CDR3 length is 16 residues. Germline CDR1 KGHSH, CDR2 LQKENI. V dropped 3 bases and J dropped 5 bases, with 17 bases sitting between them. As DNA, the CDR3 is TGTGCCAGCTCACCCGCTGGATCAGGGCGCGACAATGAGCAGTTCTTC. Amino acid sequence: CASSPAGSGRDNEQFF. The whole variable domain, filled in from reference TRBV18 and TRBJ2-1, reads NAGVMQNPRHLVRRRGQEARLRCSPMKGHSHVYWYRQLPEEGLKFMVYLQKENIIDESGMPKERFSAEFPKEGPSILRIQQVVRGDSAAYFCASSPAGSGRDNEQFFGPGTRLTVL.

V usage is TRBV6-2 or TRBV6-3 and J usage is TRBJ2-1; 13 positions agree with TRBD2. The V segment lost 1 base and the J segment 6 bases; nucleotides outside the gene matches: 3. Germline V lookup: CDR1 MNHEY, CDR2 SVGEGT. This CDR3 spans 16 amino acids. The CDR3 sequence: CASSYWTSGSINEQFF. The DNA of the CDR3 is TGTGCCAGCAGTTACTGGACTAGCGGGAGTATCAATGAGCAGTTCTTC.

This clone occurred once. The chain joins TRBV28 to TRBJ2-3; 11 bases are shared with TRBD2. The CDR3 contains 15 residues. CDR1 is MDHEN and CDR2 is SYDVKM in the germline V gene. V was clipped by 2 bases and J by 7 bases; unmatched bases: 5. The CDR3 protein is CASSLGTSGLYTQYF. DNA for the CDR3: TGTGCCAGCAGTTTAGGGACTAGCGGCCTTTATACGCAGTATTTT.